This TCR beta chain was profiled in a study of monozygotic twins with inflammatory bowel disease. Regarding the study as a whole: For repertoire similarity, concordant twins did not differ from discordant twins, possibly because power was limited. Compared with healthy co-twins, IBD patients showed reduced TCRbeta repertoire diversity by inverse Simpson. Nothing supported a single strong signal or clonotype that was associated with IBD.

No T cells were sorted before total RNA was taken from whole blood. Per the germline V gene, CDR1 is SGHDT and CDR2 is YYEEEE. The CDR3 spans 16 residues. TCRdb re-analyzed the 5' RACE reads; it lists each CDR3 protein once, without DNA. This sample's table reports some 300,000 distinct CDR3 sequences. On this clonotype itself: Its matching antigen is unknown.

This TCR was sampled from a human donor with ulcerative colitis or Crohn's disease, or a healthy co-twin of an affected twin (not recorded which). The chain employs TRBV5-6 and TRBJ2-1; TCRdb's assignment of TRBD1 cannot be checked, as there is no DNA. Sequencing was carried out using blood. The CDR3 sequence is CASSSQGQGAYNEQFF.